Sequencing of this TCR beta chain was carried out in a study of immune evolution from preneoplasia to lung adenocarcinoma. The trim removed 5 bases at V and 4 bases at J, leaving 6 bases unmatched. The V gene's germline CDR1 is SGHAT and CDR2 FQNNGV. This CDR3 spans 15 amino acids. Resections took place in Japan or China from about 2013 to 2018. Premalignant or tumor cells were enriched by macro-dissection after pathologic assessment. The data were produced by immunoSEQ multiplex PCR, yet TCRdb's version contains in-frame clones alone and is incomplete. This sample has about 6,500 clones, with more than 75% found just once.

The chain uses TRBV11-2 and TRBJ2-3; 10 positions match TRBD2. The receptor was isolated from an older donor with lung adenocarcinoma. The source material was FFPE lung adenocarcinoma in situ tissue. CDR3 residues: CASSRRAGGPDTQYF. CDR3 DNA: TGTGCCAGCAGCAGGAGAGCGGGAGGGCCAGATACGCAGTATTTT.